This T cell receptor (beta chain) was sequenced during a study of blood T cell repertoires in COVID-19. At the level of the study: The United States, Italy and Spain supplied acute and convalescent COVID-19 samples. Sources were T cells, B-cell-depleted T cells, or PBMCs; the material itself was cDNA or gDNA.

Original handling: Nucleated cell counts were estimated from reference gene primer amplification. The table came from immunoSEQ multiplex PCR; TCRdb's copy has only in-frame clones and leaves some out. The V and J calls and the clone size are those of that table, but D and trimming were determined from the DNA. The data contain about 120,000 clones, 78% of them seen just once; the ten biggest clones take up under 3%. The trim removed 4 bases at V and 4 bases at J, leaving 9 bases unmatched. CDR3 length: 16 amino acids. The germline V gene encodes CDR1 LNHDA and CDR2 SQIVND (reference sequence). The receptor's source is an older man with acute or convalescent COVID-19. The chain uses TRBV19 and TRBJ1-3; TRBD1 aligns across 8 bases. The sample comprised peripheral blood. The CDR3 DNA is TGTGCCAGTAGTAAAATACAGGGGGGGCTCGGAAACACCATATATTTT. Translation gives CASSKIQGGLGNTIYF. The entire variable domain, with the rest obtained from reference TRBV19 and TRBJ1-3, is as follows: DGGITQSPKYLFRKEGQNVTLSCEQNLNHDAMYWYRQDPGQGLRLIYYSQIVNDFQKGDIAEGYSVSREKKESFPLTVTSAQKNPTAFYLCASSKIQGGLGNTIYFGEGSWLTVV.